This T cell receptor (beta chain) was sequenced for a study of T cells in Graves' hyperthyroidism and ophthalmopathy. Whole-study findings and limits: Most expanded thyroid clonotypes above 0.001 recurred in blood. For ophthalmopathy, model prediction preceded onset by a median about 6.2 months.

Researchers took RNA transcripts and amplified the TCR beta CDR3 regions from them. Initially, a first-round RT-PCR of the TCR CDR3 employed the HTBI primer set. MiXCR was run by TCRdb on the multiplex PCR reads, yielding one entry per CDR3 protein. Of 20,000 to 30,000 distinct CDR3 sequences in the sample, roughly 45% are singletons; the top ten hold 10%. Diagnoses rested on clinical symptoms, serum thyroxine and TRAb, thyroid ultrasound and orbital computed tomography. Using around 10 ml of fresh peripheral blood, PBMCs were prepared. This clonotype was counted ten times or more. What it binds is not known. The origin of this receptor is a woman aged 25 to 39 with Graves' hyperthyroidism. The source material was blood.

Written as DNA, the CDR3 is TGTGCCAGCAGTCGAGGGGAACTAGGGCGCACAGATACGCAGTATTTT. Residues: CASSRGELGRTDTQYF. This rearrangement joins TRBV7-8 to TRBJ2-3; either TRBD1 or TRBD2 may supply D (5 bases each). This CDR3 is 16 amino acids long. CDR1 and CDR2 from the germline V gene are SGHVS and FQNEAQ. Trimming shortened V by 6 bases and J by 1 base, and 17 bases separated the two germline ends.